This T cell receptor (beta chain) was retrieved from a study of blood T cell repertoires in COVID-19. Across the study: Material from acute and convalescent COVID-19 was sourced from the United States, Italy and Spain. T cells, B-cell-depleted T cells, or PBMCs provided the cDNA or gDNA that served as material.

Patients of the Seattle cohort, enrolled during active infection, were followed longitudinally. Trimming removed 5 bases from V and 4 bases from J; junction bases left unmatched: 7. The CDR3 is 14 amino acids. Germline CDR1 is SEHNR and CDR2 is FQNEAQ (reference sequence). As handled by the study authors: Amplification from reference gene primers served as the basis for estimated nucleated cell counts. Profiled with immunoSEQ multiplex PCR; TCRdb holds only in-frame clones, not every one. The V and J calls and clone size are taken from that table; D and trimming were inferred from the DNA. Among about 350,000 clones listed, approximately 89% were seen once.

This sequence was found in a woman between 55 and 75 years old with COVID-19, enrolled during active disease. The sequencing sample was made of peripheral blood. This chain links TRBV7-9 with TRBJ1-2, with 7 bases identical to TRBD1. CDR3 amino acids: CASSETGLGYGYTF. CDR3 nucleotide sequence: TGTGCCAGCAGCGAGACAGGGTTGGGCTATGGCTACACCTTC. Based on the CDR3 plus reference TRBV7-9 and TRBJ1-2, the full variable domain is DTGVSQNPRHKITKRGQNVTFRCDPISEHNRLYWYRQTLGQGPEFLTYFQNEAQLEKSRLLSDRFSAERPKGSFSTLEIQRTEQGDSAMYLCASSETGLGYGYTFGSGTRLTVV.